The subject of this entry is one T cell receptor beta chain. Its antigen is undetermined. Sequenced by immunoSEQ multiplex PCR; TCRdb stores in-frame clones only, minus some. The sample lists over 70,000 clones; roughly 80% were seen once. The data originate from a study of T cell responses to AZD1222 COVID-19 vaccine. General study points: All repertoire sampling was performed exclusively after the peak T cell response.

With 3 bases clipped from V and 3 bases from J, the junction kept 4 bases outside the gene matches. CDR3 size: 16 residues. Germline loops: CDR1 LNHDA, CDR2 SQIVND (reference sequence). The chain recombines TRBV19 with TRBJ2-1; 11 bases fit TRBD2. This receptor was taken from an adult who received the MenACWY meningococcal vaccine as a control. The specimen comprised peripheral blood, sampled 28 days after the second dose of the MenACWY control vaccine. CDR3 DNA: TGTGCCAGTAGTATCCGGACTAGCGGGCGCTACAATGAGCAGTTCTTC. This codes for CASSIRTSGRYNEQFF.